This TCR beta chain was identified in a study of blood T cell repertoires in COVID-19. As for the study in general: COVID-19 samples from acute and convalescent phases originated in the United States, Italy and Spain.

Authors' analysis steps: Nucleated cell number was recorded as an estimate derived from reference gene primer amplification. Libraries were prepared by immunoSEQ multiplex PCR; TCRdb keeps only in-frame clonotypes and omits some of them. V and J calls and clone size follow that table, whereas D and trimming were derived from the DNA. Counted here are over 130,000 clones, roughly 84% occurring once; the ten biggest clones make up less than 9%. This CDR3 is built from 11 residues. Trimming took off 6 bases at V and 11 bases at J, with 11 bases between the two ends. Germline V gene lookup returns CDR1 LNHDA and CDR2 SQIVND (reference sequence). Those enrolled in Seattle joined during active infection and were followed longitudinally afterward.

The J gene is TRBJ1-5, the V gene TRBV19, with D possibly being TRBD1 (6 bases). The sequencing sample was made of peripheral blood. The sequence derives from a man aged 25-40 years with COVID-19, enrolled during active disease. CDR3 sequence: CASRVEGAQHF. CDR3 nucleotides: TGTGCCAGTAGGGTCGAGGGGGCCCAGCATTTT.